This TCR beta chain emerged from a study of T cell changes during pregnancy in multiple sclerosis. Germline V gene lookup returns CDR1 KGHSH and CDR2 LQKENI. CDR3 length equals 15 residues. The trim removed 3 bases at V and 2 bases at J, leaving 4 bases unmatched. Profiled with immunoSEQ multiplex PCR; TCRdb holds only in-frame clones, not every one. The repertoire holds approximately 80,000 clones, with about 94% as singletons. The clonotype was recovered from a female donor in good health, enrolled as a control in a pregnancy study. The material was peripheral blood, obtained in the second trimester of pregnancy. The chain links TRBV18 to TRBJ1-3, with 7 bases identical to TRBD1. The CDR3 bases are TGTGCCAGCTCACCTAGACAGGGCACTGGAAACACCATATATTTT. Translated: CASSPRQGTGNTIYF.